In its sample, the clone carrying this T cell receptor (beta chain) was seen a few times. Its antigen is as yet unknown. Every bit of the isolated RNA underwent reverse transcription, so sequencing read expressed TCRB transcripts. Here immunoSEQ multiplex PCR was the method, and the copy in TCRdb shows in-frame clones only, minus some. This table has around 140,000 clones, roughly 10% appearing once. This sample was included in a study of beta chain features in type 1 diabetes. Study details: Researchers looked at about 110 million sorted cells across all samples. Regarding the study as a whole: Compared to healthy donors, patients appeared to have naive, central memory and Treg TCRB repertoires that were more alike. Type 1 diabetes patients showed a moderate but significant shortening of TCRB CDR3s in all four CD4+ subsets.

All sorted populations exceeded 95% purity. Germline values: CDR1 SQVTM, CDR2 ANQGSEA. V dropped 0 bases and J dropped 7; count of bases not matched to a gene: 8. The CDR3 runs to 14 residues. The chain has TRBV29-1 and TRBJ1-2, with 7 nucleotides matching TRBD1. The sample consisted of central memory CD4+ T cells from blood. The TCR comes from a woman between 40 and 55 years old in good health. CDR3 in amino acids: CSVEEQQGSGGYTF. CDR3 nucleotide sequence: TGCAGCGTTGAAGAGCAACAGGGGTCGGGTGGCTACACCTTC.